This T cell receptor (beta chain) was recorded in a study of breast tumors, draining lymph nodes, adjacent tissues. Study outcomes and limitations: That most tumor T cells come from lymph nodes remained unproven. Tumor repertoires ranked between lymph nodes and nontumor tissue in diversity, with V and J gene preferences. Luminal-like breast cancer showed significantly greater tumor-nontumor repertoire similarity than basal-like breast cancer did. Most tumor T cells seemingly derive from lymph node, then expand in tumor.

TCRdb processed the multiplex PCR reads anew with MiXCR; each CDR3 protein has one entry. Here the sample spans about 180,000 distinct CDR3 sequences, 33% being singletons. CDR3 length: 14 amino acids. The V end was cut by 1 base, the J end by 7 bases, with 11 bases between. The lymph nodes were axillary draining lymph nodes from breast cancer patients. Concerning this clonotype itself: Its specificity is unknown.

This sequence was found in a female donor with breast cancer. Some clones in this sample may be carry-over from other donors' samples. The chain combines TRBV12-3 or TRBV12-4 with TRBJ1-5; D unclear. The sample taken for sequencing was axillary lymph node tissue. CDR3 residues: CASSLGNAGQPQHF. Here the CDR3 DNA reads TGTGCCAGCAGTTTAGGGAACGCGGGGCAGCCCCAGCATTTT.